A selection of T cell receptor beta chains follows, all from one sample in a study of low-dose radiotherapy and immunotherapy resistance in tumors. TCRdb recomputed calls from the reads with MiXCR, one row per CDR3 protein. The sample has tens of thousands of distinct CDR3 sequences; 20% to 25% are singletons. The sample was PBMCs, taken after low-dose radiotherapy plus immunotherapy. Receptor source: a female donor with ovarian cancer. The CDR3 runs from the conserved cysteine through the conserved F or W. Each record gives: D gene, clone size, V gene, J gene, CDR3 DNA, CDR3 protein. D genes are given only for firm matches. Rows may omit the clone size; those that give it use once, few, many or a size class.

d_call: TRBD1
clone_size: many
v_call: TRBV19
j_call: TRBJ2-3
cdr3_nt: TGTGCCAGTAGTCCGTCGGGACAGGGTTTCCCAGATACGCAGTATTTT
cdr3_aa: CASSPSGQGFPDTQYF

d_call: -
clone_size: many
v_call: TRBV12-3/TRBV12-4
j_call: TRBJ1-3
cdr3_nt: TGTGCCAGCAGTTTCGAGAGCTCTGGAAACACCATATATTTT
cdr3_aa: CASSFESSGNTIYF

d_call: -
clone_size: many
v_call: TRBV18
j_call: TRBJ1-5
cdr3_nt: TGTGCCAGCTCCGCTATCGAAACCCTTCAGCCCCAGCATTTT
cdr3_aa: CASSAIETLQPQHF

d_call: TRBD1
clone_size: -
v_call: TRBV28
j_call: TRBJ1-1
cdr3_nt: TGTGCCAGCACCGAGGCGGGGACAGTGAACACTGAAGCTTTCTTT
cdr3_aa: CASTEAGTVNTEAFF

d_call: TRBD1
clone_size: many
v_call: TRBV6-2/TRBV6-3
j_call: TRBJ1-2
cdr3_nt: TGTGCCAGCAGCCCACAGGGGCTGGTGAACTATGGCTACACCTTC
cdr3_aa: CASSPQGLVNYGYTF

d_call: -
clone_size: few
v_call: TRBV6-2/TRBV6-3
j_call: TRBJ1-3
cdr3_nt: TGTGCCAGCAGTTACGTCTCTGGAAACACCATATATTTT
cdr3_aa: CASSYVSGNTIYF

d_call: -
clone_size: many
v_call: TRBV7-2
j_call: TRBJ2-3
cdr3_nt: TGTGCCAGCAGCTCCCCCCGTGGGTGGAGGGATACGCAGTATTTT
cdr3_aa: CASSSPRGWRDTQYF

d_call: TRBD1
clone_size: many
v_call: TRBV20-1
j_call: TRBJ2-4
cdr3_nt: TGCAGTGCGCATGACAGGGTTAGGGCCAAAAACATTCAGTACTTC
cdr3_aa: CSAHDRVRAKNIQYF

d_call: -
clone_size: many
v_call: TRBV7-8
j_call: TRBJ2-1
cdr3_nt: TGTGCCAGCAGCTTAACTAGCTCCTACAATGAGCAGTTCTTC
cdr3_aa: CASSLTSSYNEQFF

d_call: -
clone_size: many
v_call: TRBV7-9
j_call: TRBJ2-2
cdr3_nt: TGTGCCAGCAGCTTACGAAACACCGGGGAGCTGTTTTTT
cdr3_aa: CASSLRNTGELFF

d_call: -
clone_size: few
v_call: TRBV24-1
j_call: TRBJ2-2
cdr3_nt: -
cdr3_aa: CATSDPRQNTGELFFFF

d_call: -
clone_size: many
v_call: TRBV21-1
j_call: TRBJ2-6
cdr3_nt: TGTGCCAGCAGCGATAGGGGACAGGGTTCCTCTGGGGCCAACGTCCTGACTTTC
cdr3_aa: CASSDRGQGSSGANVLTF

d_call: -
clone_size: many
v_call: TRBV5-1
j_call: TRBJ2-3
cdr3_nt: TGCGCCAGCAGCTCAGACTCTGCGGTAGCTATGCAGTATTTT
cdr3_aa: CASSSDSAVAMQYF

d_call: -
clone_size: -
v_call: TRBV6-2/TRBV6-3
j_call: TRBJ2-7
cdr3_nt: -
cdr3_aa: CASTNQTALYFCATSDYREQYF

d_call: -
clone_size: -
v_call: TRBV30
j_call: TRBJ1-2
cdr3_nt: TGTGCCTGGAGTGCCAACTATGGCTACACCTTC
cdr3_aa: CAWSANYGYTF

d_call: -
clone_size: many
v_call: TRBV24-1
j_call: TRBJ1-1
cdr3_nt: TGTGCCACCAGGGGGGACATTAACACTGAAGCTTTCTTT
cdr3_aa: CATRGDINTEAFF

d_call: -
clone_size: many
v_call: TRBV5-4
j_call: TRBJ1-6
cdr3_nt: TGTGCCAGCAGCTTGGGGCACTATAATTCACCCCTCCACTTT
cdr3_aa: CASSLGHYNSPLHF

d_call: TRBD2
clone_size: many
v_call: TRBV12-3/TRBV12-4
j_call: TRBJ2-3
cdr3_nt: TGTGCCAGCAGTGCCAGACTAGCGGGACTCACAGATACGCAGTATTTT
cdr3_aa: CASSARLAGLTDTQYF

d_call: TRBD1
clone_size: -
v_call: TRBV9
j_call: TRBJ2-5
cdr3_nt: TGTGCCAGCAGCCTGGGACAGGAGGAGACCCAGTACTTC
cdr3_aa: CASSLGQEETQYF

d_call: -
clone_size: many
v_call: TRBV28
j_call: TRBJ2-6
cdr3_nt: TGTGCCAGCAGTAGCAACTTCGGGCTTAACTCTGGGGCCAACGTCCTGACTTTC
cdr3_aa: CASSSNFGLNSGANVLTF

d_call: -
clone_size: many
v_call: TRBV27
j_call: TRBJ1-1
cdr3_nt: TGTGCCAGCACCCCGTTGGGGAGAAACACTGAAGCTTTCTTT
cdr3_aa: CASTPLGRNTEAFF

d_call: -
clone_size: many
v_call: TRBV18
j_call: TRBJ1-3
cdr3_nt: TGTGCCAGCTCACAGGGAAATCGTGGAAACACCATATATTTT
cdr3_aa: CASSQGNRGNTIYF

d_call: TRBD1
clone_size: few
v_call: TRBV5-1
j_call: TRBJ1-2
cdr3_nt: TGCGCCAGCAGCGAGACAGGGTTGCCTTACTATGGCTACACCTTC
cdr3_aa: CASSETGLPYYGYTF

d_call: -
clone_size: once
v_call: TRBV5-3
j_call: TRBJ1-4
cdr3_nt: -
cdr3_aa: CASSYDGPVGKLFFFF

d_call: TRBD1
clone_size: -
v_call: TRBV6-5
j_call: TRBJ1-2
cdr3_nt: TGTGCCAGCGAGGGGGCAGGGGGCTATGGCTACACCTTC
cdr3_aa: CASEGAGGYGYTF

d_call: -
clone_size: -
v_call: TRBV5-5
j_call: TRBJ1-1
cdr3_nt: TGTGCCAGCAGCTCGCAGTACTTGAACACTGAAGCTTTCTTT
cdr3_aa: CASSSQYLNTEAFF

d_call: -
clone_size: many
v_call: TRBV24-1
j_call: TRBJ1-1
cdr3_nt: TGTGCCACCAGTGGAGGGGGGAACACTGAAGCTTTCTTT
cdr3_aa: CATSGGGNTEAFF